This TCR beta chain came from a study of CD8 T cell repertoires and HIV-1 epitope variants. Assay: immunoSEQ multiplex PCR; the TCRdb copy retains only in-frame clones and omits some. The data show over 5,000 clones, with about 67% seen just once and 40% to 45% held by the top ten. Overall study findings and caveats: The TAALDMSHF plasma variant had no responses, unlike KF9 (roughly 5 clonotypes) and HW9 (one). The assay identified only TCR beta chains of antigen-proliferating T cells.

The germline V gene encodes CDR1 MNHEY and CDR2 SMNVEV (reference sequence). Trimming took off 3 bases at V and 8 bases at J, with 20 bases between the two ends. The CDR3 covers 16 residues. In the case of this clone: Its antigen is not known.

The sequence derives from a male donor with HIV. Input material: cultured CD8+ T cells derived from PBMCs. This chain links TRBV27 with TRBJ2-1; the D gene could be TRBD1 or TRBD2 (5 bases each). CDR3 loop: CASSFPSWDGKHEQFF. CDR3 nucleotides: TGTGCCAGCAGTTTTCCCTCCTGGGACGGCAAACATGAGCAGTTCTTC.